The clone carrying this TCR beta chain appeared a few times. The antigen is unknown. CDR1 and CDR2 from the germline V gene are SGHNT and YENEEA. The V gene lost 3 bases and the J gene lost 4 bases, with 13 bases spanning the gap. The CDR3 has 15 amino acids. The authors sorted CD4+ naive, central memory, regulatory and stem cell-like memory cells via CD45RO/CCR7/CD25/CD127/CD95/CD27. The entry originates in a study of beta chain features in type 1 diabetes. Whole-study context: Healthy donors and patients showed comparable age, gender and cell yields. Across all samples, 100 million to 130 million sorted cells were examined.

The isolated RNA, all of it, was reverse transcribed, so expressed TCRB transcripts were what got sequenced. The assay was immunoSEQ multiplex PCR, and TCRdb's table has in-frame clones only and misses some. The profile covers roughly 160,000 clones, with 6.5% to 10% appearing a single time and approximately 0.54% taken by the ten largest. Study findings and constraints: Among patients with Type 1 diabetes, TCRB CDR3s were moderately but significantly shorter in every one of the four CD4+ subsets.

The sample comprised central memory CD4+ T cells from blood. This clonotype was sampled from a young woman with type 1 diabetes. The chain joins TRBV11-3 to TRBJ2-1, with D perhaps TRBD2 (6 bases). CDR3 amino acids: CASSLEGVGYNEQFF. DNA for the CDR3: TGTGCCAGCAGCTTGGAGGGAGTGGGGTACAATGAGCAGTTCTTC.